These 16 T cell receptor beta chains were sequenced from one sample in a study of T cell responses to AZD1222 COVID-19 vaccine. Profiling relied on immunoSEQ multiplex PCR, and the TCRdb table lists in-frame clones only, not all of them. This sample has under 85,000 clones, with 88% found just once. The source material was peripheral blood, sampled on day 0 of MenACWY control vaccination. All receptors come from an adult in good health.

The V gene is TRBV7-6, the J gene TRBJ2-2; D gene uncertain. Between the trimmed V and J ends, which lost 3 bases and 0 bases, there was a span of 5 bases. This CDR3 has 14 amino acids. Germline values: CDR1 SGHVS, CDR2 FNYEAQ. In nucleotides, the CDR3 is TGTGCCAGCAGCTTTGAAACGAACACCGGGGAGCTGTTTTTT. Amino acids: CASSFETNTGELFF.

In nucleotides, the CDR3 is TGTGCCAGCAGCCAACCCCAGGTCTCTGGGGCCAACGTCCTGACTTTC. The encoded protein is CASSQPQVSGANVLTF. V and J are TRBV3-1 (or the pseudogene TRBV3-2) and TRBJ2-6; no firm D call. The CDR3 spans 16 residues. V lost 2 bases to trimming and J lost 0 bases, with 8 bases between them. From germline, CDR1 is LGHDT and CDR2 YNNKEL (reference sequence).

This chain joins TRBV5-6 and TRBJ1-6; D remains ambiguous. Germline loops: CDR1 SGHDT, CDR2 YYEEEE. CDR3 length: 17 residues. Trimming took off 0 bases at V and 0 bases at J, with 10 bases between the two ends. CDR3 protein: CASSLEDSRSYNSPLHF. CDR3 bases: TGTGCCAGCAGCTTGGAAGATAGCCGCTCCTATAATTCACCCCTCCACTTT.

The J gene is TRBJ2-6, the V gene TRBV9, with D unclear. The CDR3 has 15 residues. Looked up from germline, CDR1 is SGDLS and CDR2 is YYNGEE. Trimming pared 0 bases from V and 4 bases from J, leaving 8 bases between. The CDR3 coding sequence is TGTGCCAGCAGCGTAGGGTTCGTCGGGGCCAACGTCCTGACTTTC. Its translation is CASSVGFVGANVLTF.

V gene TRBV19 combines with J gene TRBJ2-7, with D possibly called TRBD1 or TRBD2 (5 bases each). V lost 4 bases and J 3 bases, leaving 10 bases between the germline ends. The CDR3 has 13 residues. Looked up from germline, CDR1 is LNHDA and CDR2 is SQIVND (reference sequence). In DNA form, the CDR3 reads TGTGCCAGTAGTAATGAGGGGTTCTACGAGCAGTACTTC. Protein sequence: CASSNEGFYEQYF.

The chain joins TRBV7-2 to TRBJ2-2; 7 bases match TRBD2. Unmatched junction bases numbered 2, after V lost 3 bases and J lost 1 base. This CDR3 is built from 15 residues. CDR1 SGHTA and CDR2 FQGNSA come from the germline V gene. The CDR3, as DNA: TGTGCCAGCAGCTTGGGGGGGAGGAACACCGGGGAGCTGTTTTTT. It translates to CASSLGGRNTGELFF.

The J gene is TRBJ1-2, the V gene TRBV9; a possible D gene is TRBD1 (6 bases). Trimming shortened V by 4 bases and J by 7 bases, and 11 bases separated the two germline ends. The CDR3 covers 12 residues. Germline V gives CDR1 SGDLS, CDR2 YYNGEE. CDR3 residues: CASSFDRFGYTF. Written as DNA, the CDR3 is TGTGCCAGCAGCTTCGACAGGTTTGGCTACACCTTC.

V gene TRBV3-1 (or the pseudogene TRBV3-2) combines with J gene TRBJ1-5, with 10 bases fitting TRBD1. Trimming removed 3 bases from V and 0 bases from J; junction bases left unmatched: 2. This CDR3 has 16 residues. CDR1 and CDR2 from the germline V gene are LGHDT and YNNKEL (reference sequence). The CDR3 nucleotides are TGTGCCAGCAGCCAGGGGACAGGGGCTAGCAATCAGCCCCAGCATTTT. As protein: CASSQGTGASNQPQHF.

The chain is built from TRBV19 and TRBJ1-1, with 8 bases aligning to TRBD1. CDR3 length: 14 amino acids. The germline V gene has CDR1 LNHDA and CDR2 SQIVND (reference sequence). V trimming: 6 bases; J trimming: 1 base; junction bases outside the gene matches: 4. For the CDR3, the DNA is TGTGCCAGTAGCTGGGGACAGGAGAACACTGAAGCTTTCTTT. Translation: CASSWGQENTEAFF.

This rearrangement joins TRBV2 to TRBJ1-4, with 10 nucleotides matching TRBD1. Germline trimming cut 5 bases from V and 5 bases from J; bases unmatched to any gene: 5. The CDR3 spans 15 residues. The germline V gene encodes CDR1 SNHLY and CDR2 FYNNEI. As DNA, the CDR3 is TGTGCCAGCAGTAGACAGGGGGCCGGAAATGAAAAACTGTTTTTT. This sequence encodes CASSRQGAGNEKLFF.

The chain employs TRBV9 and TRBJ2-1; 7 nucleotides line up with TRBD1. Unmatched junction bases numbered 9, after V lost 2 bases and J lost 4 bases. This CDR3 is built from 16 residues. Germline V gene sequence: CDR1 SGDLS, CDR2 YYNGEE. The CDR3 DNA follows: TGTGCCAGCAGCGTCAACGACAGGGCATCATACAATGAGCAGTTCTTC. This sequence encodes CASSVNDRASYNEQFF.

This CDR3 is CASRQSTGGREKLFF. The CDR3 bases are TGTGCCAGCAGACAATCGACAGGGGGCAGGGAAAAACTGTTTTTT. The V call is TRBV6-5, the J call TRBJ1-4, with 10 bases lining up with TRBD1. This CDR3 is built from 15 residues. After removal of 6 bases from V and 8 bases from J, the junction contained 9 bases not matched to a gene. CDR1 and CDR2 (germline): MNHEY, SVGAGI.

The rearrangement uses TRBV19 and TRBJ2-7; weak D call: TRBD1 (6 bases). V was shortened by 5 bases and J by 0 bases, with 14 bases between the two germline ends. Germline V CDR1 and CDR2: LNHDA, SQIVND (reference sequence). The CDR3 sequence is 15 residues long. CDR3 bases: TGTGCCAGTAGTTTAAGACAGGCGAACTCCTACGAGCAGTACTTC. Translation: CASSLRQANSYEQYF.

The rearrangement uses TRBV5-1 and TRBJ1-2, with TRBD1 matching 9 bases. Germline assignment: CDR1 SGHRS and CDR2 YFSETQ. This CDR3 region has 16 residues. V shed 0 bases, J shed 7 bases, and the junction held 10 bases outside the gene matches. The CDR3 reads CASSLELWDRESGYTF. The CDR3 coding sequence is TGCGCCAGCAGCTTGGAGCTTTGGGACAGGGAGTCTGGCTACACCTTC.

This chain uses TRBV6-1 with TRBJ2-7, with 9 bases matching TRBD2. This CDR3 spans 14 amino acids. With 3 bases clipped from V and 2 bases from J, the junction kept 2 bases outside the gene matches. Germline V gene lookup returns CDR1 MNHNS and CDR2 SASEGT. The CDR3 sequence is CASSEPSGAYEQYF. The CDR3, as DNA: TGTGCCAGCAGTGAGCCTAGCGGGGCCTACGAGCAGTACTTC.

V gene TRBV10-3 combines with J gene TRBJ2-5, with D perhaps given as TRBD1 or TRBD2 (5 bases each). The CDR3 extends over 15 amino acids. Germline loops: CDR1 ENHRY, CDR2 SYGVKD. V was clipped by 2 bases and J by 2 bases, with 12 bases between them. The CDR3: CAISEPGTTQETQYF. CDR3 nucleotides: TGTGCCATCAGTGAGCCCGGGACCACTCAAGAGACCCAGTACTTC.